A single TCR beta chain is shown here with its context. This clonotype has more than one count but fewer than ten. Its antigen is unknown. No per-base quality is available; no much larger clone lies one base away. Graves' hyperthyroidism was defined as stable when no progression to ophthalmopathy occurred over 18 months of follow-up. The hyperthyroidism patients were between 18 and 65 years old and newly diagnosed, with a disease duration of less than 2 months. Any patient with an uncontrolled infection, another autoimmune disease, pregnancy or lactation was excluded. Diagnoses were established on the basis of clinical symptoms, serum thyroxine and TRAb, thyroid ultrasound, and orbital computed tomography. PBMCs were separated from under 11 ml of fresh peripheral blood using Ficoll-Paque density gradient centrifugation. Total RNA was extracted with Trizol reagent, and quality was checked on an Agilent 2100 Bioanalyzer.

Relative to germline, V is 0 bases shorter and J is 6 bases shorter, with 15 bases between their ends. Inclusive of the bounding cysteine and phenylalanine, the CDR3 is 15 residues long. Only the CDR3 DNA stays, 45 bases, in frame from base 1. CDR1 and CDR2 were assigned from the germline V gene (reference sequence) as MNHEY and SMNVEV. The sample belongs to a study of T cells in Graves' hyperthyroidism and ophthalmopathy (dated by TCRdb to about 2019). About the study as a whole: Peripheral blood samples were taken at initial diagnosis, before any treatment was given. A discovery cohort of about a hundred patients, about 40 with Graves' ophthalmopathy and about 58 with stable Graves' hyperthyroidism, was used to find distinguishing TCR V-J signatures. Prospective prediction of ophthalmopathy was tested in an independent validation cohort of approximately 19 hyperthyroidism patients and around 16 patients who later progressed to ophthalmopathy. The 100 discovery patients were divided at random into training and test sets in a 7:3 ratio. The study also compared thyroid tissue and blood T-cell repertoires from about six Graves' hyperthyroidism patients. Following sampling, methimazole starting at 30 mg daily was given to hyperthyroidism patients, and high-dose intravenous methylprednisolone was given to ophthalmopathy patients. TCR Vbeta CDR3 sequencing of approximately 140 peripheral blood samples (roughly 41 ophthalmopathy, 75 hyperthyroidism and roughly 17 progressor patients) is reported in the paper. Beyond this particular receptor, the publication reports: Most expanded thyroid clonotypes (frequency above 0.001) were also detected in blood, suggesting blood repertoires may reflect thyroid immune responses. In cross-validation, a model built on a 13 V-J signature told ophthalmopathy apart from stable hyperthyroidism with roughly 87% sensitivity and 81% to 82% specificity, and in testing the same model reached 80%/75%. In validation, the model predicted progression to ophthalmopathy with over 60% sensitivity and around 72% specificity, a median of 6.5 months before onset. No statistical method was used to set the sample size in advance, and investigators knew the group allocation.

The TCR beta CDR3 regions were amplified from the RNA transcripts. The TCR CDR3 was subjected to a first round of RT-PCR using the HTBI primer set and the Qiagen OneStep RT-PCR kit. A second multiplex PCR round built the libraries, followed by size selection and purification. The libraries were sequenced on an Illumina HiSeq2000 using paired-end 100 bp reads. Per the original workflow: SOAPnuke was used to process the raw data, throwing out any read that contained adapters or uncalled bases, had a mean Phred below 15, or lacked an exact constant-primer or identifier match. High-quality paired reads were merged with COPE v1.2.5, and unique nucleotide sequences were defined as clonotypes. Clonotypes were aligned to IMGT TRBV, TRBD and TRBJ reference segments using MiTCR v1.1. The analysis was restricted to V-J combinations with a frequency above 0.0001, which together covered 99.2% of the repertoires. A TCS score was defined as the ratio between F50 (clonal expansion) and ExV (chaos), using BLOSUM62-based TCRdist between CDR3 peptides within each V-J. Welch's t-statistics and random forest reduced around 520 V-J features to 13, which were used in a naive Bayes classifier (R e1071). The public reads were reprocessed in TCRdb via fastp at Q25 and MiXCR, keeping in-frame beta chains. Every CDR3 protein is listed once, alongside the most common genes and DNA of its rows. In this record, the V and J calls reflect TCRdb's handling and not the investigators' own analysis. Within this sample are about 710,000 distinct CDR3 sequences, with over 15% of them counted one time only. The ten largest account for around 7.7% of the sample.

Sequenced: blood. The sequence is built from TRBV27 and TRBJ2-7, with the D gene not clear enough to name. The receptor's source is a man between 18 and 35 years old with Graves' hyperthyroidism. The CDR3 protein sequence reads: CASSLSQAPTAEQYF. DNA sequence: TGTGCCAGCAGTTTATCGCAAGCGCCAACAGCCGAGCAGTACTTC.